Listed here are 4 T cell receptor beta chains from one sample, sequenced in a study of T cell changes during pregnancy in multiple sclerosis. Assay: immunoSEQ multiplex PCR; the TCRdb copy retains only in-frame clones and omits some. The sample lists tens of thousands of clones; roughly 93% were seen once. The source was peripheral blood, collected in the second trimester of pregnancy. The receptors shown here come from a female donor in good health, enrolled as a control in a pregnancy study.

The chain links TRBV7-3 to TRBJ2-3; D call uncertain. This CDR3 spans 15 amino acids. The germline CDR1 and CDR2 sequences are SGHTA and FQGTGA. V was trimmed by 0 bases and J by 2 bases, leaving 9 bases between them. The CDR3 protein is CASSLTPRNTDTQYF. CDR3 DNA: TGTGCCAGCAGCTTAACTCCCAGGAACACAGATACGCAGTATTTT.

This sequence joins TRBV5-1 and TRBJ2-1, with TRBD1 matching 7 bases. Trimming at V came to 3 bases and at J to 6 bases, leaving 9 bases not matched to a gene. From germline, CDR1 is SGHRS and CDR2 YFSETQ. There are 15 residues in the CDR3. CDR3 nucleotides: TGCGCCAGCAGCTCAAACAGGGGTATGGGCAATGAGCAGTTCTTC. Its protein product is CASSSNRGMGNEQFF. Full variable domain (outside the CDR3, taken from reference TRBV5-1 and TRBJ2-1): KAGVTQTPRYLIKTRGQQVTLSCSPISGHRSVSWYQQTPGQGLQFLFEYFSETQRNKGNFPGRFSGRQFSNSRSEMNVSTLELGDSALYLCASSSNRGMGNEQFFGPGTRLTVL.

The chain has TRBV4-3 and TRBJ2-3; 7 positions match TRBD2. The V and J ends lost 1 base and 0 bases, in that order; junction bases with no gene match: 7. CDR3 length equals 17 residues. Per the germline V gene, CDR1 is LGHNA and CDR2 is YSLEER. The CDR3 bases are TGCGCCAGCAGCCAAGCCCTAGCGGACTCTAGCACAGATACGCAGTATTTT. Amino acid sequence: CASSQALADSSTDTQYF.

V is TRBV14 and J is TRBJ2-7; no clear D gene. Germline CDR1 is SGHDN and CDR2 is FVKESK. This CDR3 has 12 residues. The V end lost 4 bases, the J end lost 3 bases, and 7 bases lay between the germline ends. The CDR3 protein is CASSRRSYEQYF. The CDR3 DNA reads TGTGCCAGCAGCCGCCGGAGCTACGAGCAGTACTTC.